Detailed here is one TCR beta chain. Germline V gene lookup returns CDR1 ENHRY and CDR2 SYGVKD. Unmatched junction bases numbered 17, after V lost 5 bases and J lost 2 bases. The CDR3 is 19 residues long. The record originates from a study of blood T cell repertoires in COVID-19. The assay was immunoSEQ multiplex PCR, and TCRdb's table has in-frame clones only and misses some. The sample yields approximately 190,000 clones, under 90% seen once. This TCR was recovered from a human donor in a cohort sampled during active COVID-19. Sequencing was done on a sample of peripheral blood. This chain links TRBV10-3 with TRBJ2-2; 7 bases agree with TRBD1. CDR3 bases: TGTGCCATCAGTTATTCAAGACAGGGACCCACTTTAAACACCGGGGAGCTGTTTTTT. Its protein product is CAISYSRQGPTLNTGELFF.